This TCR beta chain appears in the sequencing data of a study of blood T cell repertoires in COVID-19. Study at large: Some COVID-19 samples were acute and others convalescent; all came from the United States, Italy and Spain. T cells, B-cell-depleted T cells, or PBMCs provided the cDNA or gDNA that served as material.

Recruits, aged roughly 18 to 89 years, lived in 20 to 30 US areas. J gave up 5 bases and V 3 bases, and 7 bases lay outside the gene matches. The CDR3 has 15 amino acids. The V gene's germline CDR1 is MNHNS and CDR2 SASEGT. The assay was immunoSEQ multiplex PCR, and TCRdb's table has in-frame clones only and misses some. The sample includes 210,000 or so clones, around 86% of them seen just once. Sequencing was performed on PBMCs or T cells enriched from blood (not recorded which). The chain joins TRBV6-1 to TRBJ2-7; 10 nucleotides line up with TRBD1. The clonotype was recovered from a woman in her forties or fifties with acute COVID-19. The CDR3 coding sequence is TGTGCCAGCAGTGACCCGGGACAGGGGATGCACGAGCAGTACTTC. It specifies CASSDPGQGMHEQYF.